The 29 T cell receptor beta chains in this list originate from one sample, sequenced in a study of blood T cell repertoires in COVID-19 (dated by TCRdb to 2020 to 2022). The library relied on the immunoSEQ multiplex PCR assay. The source is immuneACCESS, and TCRdb retained only in-frame sequences with V and J called. Part of the clones is not carried over; for the studies checked, unresolved V genes explain less than half of this, and the remainder is unexplained. Within this sample are about 61,000 clones, with about 86% of them counted one time only. Together, the top ten hold about a fifth of the sample. The source material was peripheral blood. Receptors were obtained from an elderly woman with active COVID-19.

The chain recombines TRBV7-8 with TRBJ2-5, with D possibly matching TRBD2 (5 bases). This CDR3 is built from 13 residues. V dropped 6 bases and J dropped 0 bases, with 8 bases sitting between them. Germline V lookup: CDR1 SGHVS, CDR2 FQNEAQ. CDR3 DNA sequence: TGTGCCAGCAGACCGGACTACCAAGAGACCCAGTACTTC. Amino acids: CASRPDYQETQYF.

The chain has TRBV27 and TRBJ1-4; D call uncertain. This CDR3 spans 13 amino acids. In germline, CDR1 is MNHEY, CDR2 SMNVEV (reference sequence). The germline V and J ends were trimmed by 8 bases and 7 bases, with 14 bases remaining between them. This CDR3 is CASRRSGGEKLFF. DNA of the CDR3: TGTGCCAGCCGGAGGTCGGGTGGTGAAAAACTGTTTTTT.

This clone was detected once. The chain couples TRBV4-3 to TRBJ1-6; no clear D. The CDR3 is made up of 14 amino acids. Trimming pared 4 bases from V and 4 bases from J, leaving 8 bases between. Germline V lookup: CDR1 LGHNA, CDR2 YSLEER. CDR3 nucleotides: TGCGCCAGCAGCCCTAGAGGATATAATTCACCCCTCCACTTT. Its protein is CASSPRGYNSPLHF.

V usage is TRBV6-1 and J usage is TRBJ2-6, with TRBD1 matching over 10 bases. The CDR3 spans 19 residues. Trimming removed 2 bases from V and 3 bases from J; junction bases left unmatched: 10. From germline, CDR1 is MNHNS and CDR2 SASEGT. The chain's CDR3 is CASSESPPGQGVGANVLTF. The CDR3 DNA sequence: TGTGCCAGCAGTGAATCCCCCCCTGGACAGGGGGTTGGGGCCAACGTCCTGACTTTC.

The CDR3 coding sequence is TGCGCCAGCAGCCAGAGGACAGTCCAAAGCCTTTATGGCTACACCTTC. Protein: CASSQRTVQSLYGYTF. This rearrangement joins TRBV4-3 to TRBJ1-2, with D possibly TRBD1 on 6 matching bases. The germline V gene has CDR1 LGHNA and CDR2 YSLEER. V lost 3 bases and J 5 bases, leaving 19 bases between the germline ends. The CDR3 consists of 16 residues.

This clone was seen just once. The chain couples TRBV2 to TRBJ2-1, with TRBD2 as a possible D gene (7 bases). The CDR3 covers 15 residues. Trimming stripped 7 bases from V and 6 bases from J, with 19 bases between. The germline CDR1 and CDR2 sequences are SNHLY and FYNNEI. CDR3 in DNA: TGTGCCAGCAAAGGGGGTGGGGAGGGTGGCAATGAGCAGTTCTTC. It is translated as CASKGGGEGGNEQFF.

The chain has TRBV7-8 and TRBJ2-5; 8 bases are shared with TRBD2. Germline CDR1 SGHVS, CDR2 FQNEAQ. The CDR3 is 15 amino acids. The V and J ends lost 5 bases and 3 bases, in that order; junction bases with no gene match: 8. The CDR3 region is CASSPAAGGEETQYF. The CDR3, as DNA: TGTGCCAGCAGCCCGGCGGCGGGGGGTGAAGAGACCCAGTACTTC.

This chain links TRBV28 with TRBJ2-2; D perhaps matches TRBD2 (5 bases). CDR3 size: 14 residues. V lost 2 bases to trimming and J lost 7 bases, with 11 bases between them. Germline V CDR1 and CDR2: MDHEN, SYDVKM. CDR3 in amino acids: CASSLLAEGGELFF. CDR3 DNA sequence: TGTGCCAGCAGTTTACTTGCTGAGGGCGGGGAGCTGTTTTTT.

The rearrangement uses TRBV7-2 and TRBJ1-4, with a tentative D call TRBD1 (5 bases). The CDR3 has 16 residues. Germline loops: CDR1 SGHTA, CDR2 FQGNSA. V gave up 0 bases and J gave up 7 bases, with 15 bases separating them. CDR3 DNA: TGTGCCAGCAGCTTAGCCCCCTGGCAGGGAGGTGAAAAACTGTTTTTT. As protein: CASSLAPWQGGEKLFF. Full variable domain (rest looked up from reference TRBV7-2 and TRBJ1-4): GAGVSQSPSNKVTEKGKDVELRCDPISGHTALYWYRQSLGQGLEFLIYFQGNSAPDKSGLPSDRFSAERTGGSVSTLTIQRTQQEDSAVYLCASSLAPWQGGEKLFFGSGTQLSVL.

The chain links TRBV28 to TRBJ1-5, with D perhaps matching TRBD1 (6 bases). The CDR3 sequence is 15 residues long. Deletions cut 2 bases from V and 5 bases from J, with 13 bases between. CDR1 is MDHEN, CDR2 SYDVKM, per germline. The CDR3 reads CASSLGGRGDQPQHF. In DNA form, the CDR3 reads TGTGCCAGCAGTTTAGGAGGCAGGGGCGATCAGCCCCAGCATTTT.

CDR3 bases: TGTGCCAGCAGCCCCCTTCACCGGAGCACAGATACGCAGTATTTT. It is translated as CASSPLHRSTDTQYF. J is TRBJ2-3 and V is TRBV5-6, with D unresolved. Germline values: CDR1 SGHDT, CDR2 YYEEEE. The CDR3 extends over 15 amino acids. The V gene lost 4 bases and the J gene lost 0 bases, with 12 bases spanning the gap.

V gene TRBV5-6 combines with J gene TRBJ2-7, with 9 bases identical to TRBD1. V lost 0 bases and J lost 4; bases outside the gene matches: 8. Germline assignment: CDR1 SGHDT and CDR2 YYEEEE. The CDR3 consists of 16 residues. In DNA form, the CDR3 reads TGTGCCAGCAGCTTGGATGGGGGACAGGGTGTTTACGAGCAGTACTTC. It encodes CASSLDGGQGVYEQYF.

The V and J genes are TRBV15 and TRBJ1-1; the D gene is possibly TRBD1 (6 bases). V was shortened by 2 bases and J by 3 bases, with 7 bases between the two germline ends. This CDR3 is built from 13 residues. Per the germline V gene, CDR1 is LNHNV and CDR2 is YYDKDF (reference sequence). DNA of the CDR3: TGTGCCACCAGCAGAAAGGGGGACACTGAAGCTTTCTTT. Protein: CATSRKGDTEAFF.

The genes are TRBV3-1 (or the pseudogene TRBV3-2) and TRBJ1-5; the match to TRBD1 covers 7 bases. The V gene's germline CDR1 is LGHDT and CDR2 YNNKEL (reference sequence). The CDR3 is 21 amino acids. The V segment lost 5 bases and the J segment 4 bases; nucleotides outside the gene matches: 26. The CDR3 region is CASSVAKGREGQKGLNQPQHF. In DNA form, the CDR3 reads TGTGCCAGCAGCGTAGCAAAGGGTCGGGAGGGACAGAAAGGCCTAAATCAGCCCCAGCATTTT.

This clone was observed at least ten times. J is TRBJ1-2 and V is TRBV5-1, with D hard to call. Germline V gives CDR1 SGHRS, CDR2 YFSETQ. The CDR3 consists of 14 residues. V lost 0 bases and J 5 bases, leaving 11 bases between the germline ends. The CDR3: CASSLDAGSYGYTF. The CDR3 nucleotides read TGCGCCAGCAGCTTGGACGCGGGTTCTTATGGCTACACCTTC.

This chain uses TRBV24-1 with TRBJ2-3; 9 bases are shared with TRBD2. The CDR3 spans 13 residues. V lost 4 bases and J lost 9; bases outside the gene matches: 4. From germline, CDR1 is KGHDR and CDR2 SFDVKD. CDR3 bases: TGTGCCACCAGTGAGTCGACTAGCGGAACGCAGTATTTT. Translated, it gives CATSESTSGTQYF.

In this sample, this clone turned up a few times. The rearrangement links TRBV6-6 to TRBJ1-4; D gene unclear. Germline CDR1 reads MNHNY; CDR2 reads SVGAGI (reference sequence). This CDR3 spans 13 amino acids. The germline V and J ends were trimmed by 7 bases and 7 bases, with 13 bases remaining between them. This CDR3 is CASNTGRVEKLFF. CDR3 nucleotides: TGTGCCAGCAATACGGGGAGGGTTGAAAAACTGTTTTTT.

The chain carries TRBV19 and TRBJ2-2; D is possibly TRBD2 (6 bases). From germline, CDR1 is LNHDA and CDR2 SQIVND (reference sequence). The CDR3 consists of 15 residues. Trimming took off 4 bases at V and 5 bases at J, with 14 bases between the two ends. CDR3 sequence (DNA): TGTGCCAGTAGTACAGTGGGCGCGGGAACCGGGGAGCTGTTTTTT. Its translation: CASSTVGAGTGELFF.

V gene TRBV7-2 combines with J gene TRBJ1-5, with 10 bases lining up with TRBD1. The CDR3 loop spans 15 amino acids. Germline lookup yields CDR1 SGHTA and CDR2 FQGNSA. V was pared by 1 base and J by 6 bases, with 3 bases of the junction left unmatched. In DNA, the CDR3 is TGTGCCAGCAGCTTAGGGACAGGGGGGATTCAGCCCCAGCATTTT. The encoded protein is CASSLGTGGIQPQHF.

This clone came up a few times. J is TRBJ2-2 and V is TRBV7-9; D unresolved. The V gene's germline CDR1 is SEHNR and CDR2 FQNEAQ (reference sequence). The CDR3 totals 12 residues. Trimming stripped 2 bases from V and 6 bases from J, with 4 bases between. The CDR3 DNA reads as TGTGCCAGCAGCTTATCGGCCGGGGAGCTGTTTTTT. Protein: CASSLSAGELFF.

The CDR3 loop reads CASSPEGNIQYF. CDR3 bases: TGTGCCAGCTCACCGGAGGGAAACATTCAGTACTTC. The rearrangement joins TRBV18 to TRBJ2-4, with a tentative D call TRBD2 (6 bases). The CDR3 contains 12 residues. With 3 bases removed from V and 6 bases from J, the gap between germline ends came to 6 bases. Germline lookup yields CDR1 KGHSH and CDR2 LQKENI.

This sequence joins TRBV5-1 and TRBJ1-1, with unresolved D. Trimming stripped 1 base from V and 1 base from J, with 11 bases between. The CDR3 runs 15 residues. The germline CDR1 and CDR2 sequences are SGHRS and YFSETQ. The CDR3 loop reads CASSLSPGSNTEAFF. DNA for the CDR3: TGCGCCAGCAGCTTGTCCCCAGGCTCGAACACTGAAGCTTTCTTT. The complete variable domain, with remaining parts taken from reference TRBV5-1 and TRBJ1-1, reads KAGVTQTPRYLIKTRGQQVTLSCSPISGHRSVSWYQQTPGQGLQFLFEYFSETQRNKGNFPGRFSGRQFSNSRSEMNVSTLELGDSALYLCASSLSPGSNTEAFFGQGTRLTVV.

This chain connects TRBV3-1 (or the pseudogene TRBV3-2) to TRBJ2-6; tentatively, D is TRBD2 (5 bases). V lost 3 bases and J 1 base, leaving 13 bases between the germline ends. The germline gives CDR1 LGHDT, CDR2 YNNKEL (reference sequence). The CDR3 has 17 residues. CDR3 sequence reads: CASSHIRTGSGANVLTF. The CDR3 nucleotides read TGTGCCAGCAGCCACATAAGGACGGGGTCTGGGGCCAACGTCCTGACTTTC.

This clone showed up just once. The CDR3 sequence: CASSVTGGVETQYF. The CDR3 DNA is TGTGCCAGCTCAGTGACAGGGGGCGTTGAGACCCAGTACTTC. The chain combines TRBV18 with TRBJ2-5, with 10 bases matching TRBD1. The CDR3 sequence is 14 residues long. Per the germline V gene, CDR1 is KGHSH and CDR2 is LQKENI. The junction had 5 bases not matched to a gene; V was cut back by 5 bases and J by 5 bases.

This clone was counted a single time. In nucleotides, the CDR3 is TGTGCCAGCAGTCAGCCGGGACAGGGAAAATCAGAGACCCAGTACTTC. Translating it yields CASSQPGQGKSETQYF. The gene calls are TRBV28 and TRBJ2-5; 9 bases are a match to TRBD1. V lost 5 bases, J lost 4 bases, and 11 bases stayed unmatched. The CDR3 has 16 amino acids. The germline V gene encodes CDR1 MDHEN and CDR2 SYDVKM. The complete variable domain, with remaining parts taken from reference TRBV28 and TRBJ2-5, reads DVKVTQSSRYLVKRTGEKVFLECVQDMDHENMFWYRQDPGLGLRLIYFSYDVKMKEKGDIPEGYSVSREKKERFSLILESASTNQTSMYLCASSQPGQGKSETQYFGPGTRLLVL.

CDR3 DNA: TGTGCCAGCTCACCATCCGGGACTAGCGGTAACGAGCAGTACTTC. It translates to CASSPSGTSGNEQYF. The genes are TRBV18 and TRBJ2-7; the match to TRBD2 covers 11 bases. The CDR3 runs to 15 residues. V was pared by 2 bases and J by 5 bases, with 5 bases of the junction left unmatched. Germline values: CDR1 KGHSH, CDR2 LQKENI.

This rearrangement joins TRBV2 to TRBJ1-6; D is possibly TRBD1 (6 bases). The V and J ends lost 10 bases and 9 bases respectively, with 16 bases between them. Germline V lookup: CDR1 SNHLY, CDR2 FYNNEI. The CDR3 is made up of 13 amino acids. CDR3 coding DNA: TGTGCCACCCGACAGGAAAATGCTTCACCCCTCCACTTT. Translation gives CATRQENASPLHF.

This clone has only one observation. The rearrangement links TRBV27 to TRBJ2-3, with 8 positions matching TRBD2. CDR3 length: 13 residues. From germline, CDR1 is MNHEY and CDR2 SMNVEV (reference sequence). CDR3 sequence: CVSGGHSTDTQYF. DNA for the CDR3: TGTGTGAGCGGGGGACATAGCACAGATACGCAGTATTTT.

The chain carries TRBV6-6 and TRBJ2-2; TRBD2 might be the D (6 bases). This CDR3 contains 13 residues. V shed 2 bases and J shed 8 bases, with 9 bases lying between them. Germline V lookup: CDR1 MNHNY, CDR2 SVGAGI (reference sequence). CDR3 DNA: TGTGCCAGCAGTTACGGCCTAGCGGGGGAGCTGTTTTTT. Translated, it gives CASSYGLAGELFF.